What follows are 19 T cell receptor beta chains derived from one specimen sequenced in a study of shared clonotypes between healthy human individuals. The protocol was immunoSEQ multiplex PCR, while the TCRdb copy is restricted to in-frame clones and leaves out a portion. The repertoire holds over 400,000 clones, with roughly 95% as singletons. Sequenced: naive CD4+ T cells sorted from blood. Sample subset: CD45RA+ positively selected. The source of these receptors is a woman in her twenties or thirties in good health.

As regards this clone: Other nucleotide sequences from this sample produce the same CDR3. The rearrangement joins TRBV9 to TRBJ2-2, with D possibly being TRBD2 (5 bases). The CDR3 is 15 amino acids. The V gene's germline CDR1 is SGDLS and CDR2 YYNGEE. Trimming left V 1 base short and J 0 bases short, with 7 bases between. In nucleotides, the CDR3 is TGTGCCAGCAGCGTAAGAGGGACGAACACCGGGGAGCTGTTTTTT. Amino acids: CASSVRGTNTGELFF.

The V call is TRBV28, the J call TRBJ2-7; a weak D match, TRBD2 (6 bases). The germline CDR1 and CDR2 sequences are MDHEN and SYDVKM. The CDR3 is made up of 15 amino acids. Trimming removed 8 bases at V and 3 bases at J, with 20 bases between. CDR3 coding DNA: TGTGCCAGCCTTGGGGGTAGCGGAAACCTCTACGAGCAGTACTTC. Protein: CASLGGSGNLYEQYF. Using reference TRBV28 and TRBJ2-7 for the parts outside the CDR3, the full variable domain is DVKVTQSSRYLVKRTGEKVFLECVQDMDHENMFWYRQDPGLGLRLIYFSYDVKMKEKGDIPEGYSVSREKKERFSLILESASTNQTSMYLCASLGGSGNLYEQYFGPGTRLTVT.

The V call is TRBV18, the J call TRBJ2-2; 8 nucleotides align to TRBD2. Trimming cost V 5 bases and J 5 bases; bases outside gene matches: 7. The length of the CDR3 is 15 residues. Germline-derived CDR1 and CDR2 are KGHSH and LQKENI. This chain's CDR3 is CASSARAGATGELFF. The CDR3 nucleotides are TGTGCCAGCTCAGCACGAGCGGGAGCAACCGGGGAGCTGTTTTTT. Combining the CDR3 with reference TRBV18 and TRBJ2-2 gives the whole variable domain NAGVMQNPRHLVRRRGQEARLRCSPMKGHSHVYWYRQLPEEGLKFMVYLQKENIIDESGMPKERFSAEFPKEGPSILRIQQVVRGDSAAYFCASSARAGATGELFFGEGSRLTVL.

This chain joins TRBV1 and TRBJ1-5; TRBD1 is the table's D call, not checked against the DNA. TRBV1 is described as a pseudogene. The CDR3 totals 12 residues. The CDR3 here is CTSDRGGQPQHF. The CDR3 DNA sequence: TGCACCAGCGACAGGGGAGGTCAGCCCCAGCATTTT.

J is TRBJ1-2 and V is TRBV4-1; D gene uncertain. Per germline, CDR1 MGHRA and CDR2 YSYEKL. The CDR3 runs 15 residues. V was clipped by 3 bases and J by 8 bases, with 19 bases between them. The CDR3 spells CASSHSDLNSVGYTF. CDR3 DNA: TGCGCCAGCAGCCACTCCGATCTGAACAGTGTCGGCTACACCTTC.

A note on this clone: At one end the junction does not follow the germline gene, possibly because of a read error. The rearrangement uses TRBV29-1 and TRBJ2-3; 9 bases map to TRBD2. Germline values: CDR1 SQVTM, CDR2 ANQGSEA. The CDR3 has 13 residues. The CDR3 nucleotides read TGCAGCGTTGGGGGGACTAGCAGAGATACGCAGTATTTT. Residues: CSVGGTSRDTQYF.

Worth noting for this clone: At one end, the junction sequence differs from germline, possibly due to a read error. Other DNA sequences from this sample encode an identical CDR3 as well. V usage is TRBV7-9 and J usage is TRBJ2-2, with TRBD2 as a possible D gene (5 bases). The CDR3 extends over 12 amino acids. CDR1 is SEHNR and CDR2 is FQNEAQ in the germline V gene (reference sequence). CDR3 amino acids: CASSLATGELFF. The CDR3 coding sequence is TGTGCCAGCAGCCTAGCCACCGGGGAGCTGTTTTTT. Using reference TRBV7-9 and TRBJ2-2 for the parts outside the CDR3, the full variable domain is DTGVSQNPRHKITKRGQNVTFRCDPISEHNRLYWYRQTLGQGPEFLTYFQNEAQLEKSRLLSDRFSAERPKGSFSTLEIQRTEQGDSAMYLCASSLATGELFFGEGSRLTVL.

This sequence joins TRBV6-5 and TRBJ2-3; 9 bases align to TRBD2. V lost 0 bases to trimming and J lost 2 bases; unmatched junction nucleotides: 3. The CDR3 runs 16 residues. The germline V gene encodes CDR1 MNHEY and CDR2 SVGAGI. Here the CDR3 DNA reads TGTGCCAGCAGTTACTCGGTAGCGGGGGTCACAGATACGCAGTATTTT. Translating gives CASSYSVAGVTDTQYF.

This clone was recorded only once. Within the sample, other DNA sequences also encode this same CDR3. The chain recombines TRBV19 with TRBJ2-7; D not resolved. V was trimmed by 6 bases and J by 4 bases, leaving 16 bases between them. From germline, CDR1 is LNHDA and CDR2 SQIVND (reference sequence). The CDR3 is 14 residues long. The CDR3 sequence: CASSTGTPLYEQYF. The CDR3 coding sequence is TGTGCCAGTAGCACCGGAACTCCCCTTTACGAGCAGTACTTC.

The J gene is TRBJ2-1, the V gene TRBV9, with TRBD2 as a possible D gene (5 bases). The CDR3 is made up of 17 amino acids. Germline values: CDR1 SGDLS, CDR2 YYNGEE. V lost 4 bases and J 4 bases, leaving 21 bases between the germline ends. CDR3 in DNA: TGTGCCAGCAGCCTCGTGGGTGGGTCGGGAACTTACAATGAGCAGTTCTTC. Its translation: CASSLVGGSGTYNEQFF.

In nucleotides, the CDR3 is TGTGCCAGCCGGGCAGGGGCTCGCTCTGGGGCCAACGTCCTGACTTTC. As protein: CASRAGARSGANVLTF. This chain joins TRBV6-6 and TRBJ2-6, with a tentative D call TRBD1 (6 bases). Germline lookup yields CDR1 MNHNY and CDR2 SVGAGI (reference sequence). V lost 8 bases and J lost 0, with 14 bases in between. This CDR3 region has 16 residues.

V is TRBV25-1 and J is TRBJ1-1, with 7 bases that match TRBD1. Trimming at V came to 3 bases and at J to 4 bases, leaving 8 bases not matched to a gene. Germline CDR1 reads MGHDK; CDR2 reads SYGVNS. This CDR3 has 15 residues. This CDR3 is CASSDLQGVGTEAFF. In DNA, the CDR3 is TGTGCCAGCAGTGATTTGCAGGGGGTAGGCACTGAAGCTTTCTTT.

The rearrangement uses TRBV27 and TRBJ1-3, with D unclear. This CDR3 spans 13 amino acids. Deletions cut 3 bases from V and 5 bases from J, with 8 bases between. Germline CDR1 is MNHEY and CDR2 is SMNVEV (reference sequence). This CDR3 is CASSLVRRNTIYF. CDR3 nucleotide sequence: TGTGCCAGCAGTTTGGTTAGGAGAAACACCATATATTTT.

This chain connects TRBV5-4 to TRBJ2-2; possibly TRBD2 for D (5 bases). This CDR3 has 13 amino acids. Germline values: CDR1 SGHNT, CDR2 YYREEE (reference sequence). The V end lost 4 bases, the J end lost 7 bases, and 11 bases lay between the germline ends. CDR3 sequence (DNA): TGTGCCAGCAGCAATGGCCGGGACGGGGAGCTGTTTTTT. It yields the protein CASSNGRDGELFF.

J is TRBJ2-7 and V is TRBV2, with 8 bases that match TRBD1. The germline V gene encodes CDR1 SNHLY and CDR2 FYNNEI. The CDR3 is 14 amino acids. V dropped 3 bases and J dropped 3; count of bases not matched to a gene: 4. The CDR3 nucleotides are TGTGCCAGCAGTGAGACAGGGGCTCTCTACGAGCAGTACTTC. It codes for CASSETGALYEQYF.

V gene TRBV29-1 combines with J gene TRBJ2-2; 9 nucleotides line up with TRBD2. The CDR3 spans 16 residues. From germline, CDR1 is SQVTM and CDR2 ANQGSEA. The V gene end was trimmed by 0 bases and the J gene end by 1 base; junction bases not matched to a gene: 3. The CDR3 nucleotides read TGCAGCGTTGAAGATAGCGGGAGAAGGAACACCGGGGAGCTGTTTTTT. As protein: CSVEDSGRRNTGELFF.

The chain is built from TRBV10-3 and TRBJ2-2, with 7 bases fitting TRBD2. With V trimmed by 4 bases and J by 5 bases, 4 bases remained unmatched. This CDR3 is 14 amino acids long. Germline V gene data show CDR1 as ENHRY and CDR2 as SYGVKD. CDR3 bases: TGTGCCATCAGTGGACTAGCAGTAACCGGGGAGCTGTTTTTT. This sequence encodes CAISGLAVTGELFF.

This chain uses TRBV5-1 with TRBJ2-7; D is undetermined. The CDR3 is 15 residues long. Germline loops: CDR1 SGHRS, CDR2 YFSETQ. Deletions cut 2 bases from V and 3 bases from J, with 15 bases between. The CDR3 protein is CASSFSTDGDYEQYF. Here the CDR3 DNA reads TGCGCCAGCAGCTTTAGTACGGACGGAGACTACGAGCAGTACTTC.

This clone appeared a few times. The J gene is TRBJ1-2, the V gene TRBV5-5; D not certain. V was cut by 5 bases and J by 8 bases, with 10 bases left in between. Germline V gives CDR1 SGHKS, CDR2 YYEKEE (reference sequence). This CDR3 has 11 residues. Written as DNA, the CDR3 is TGTGCCAGCAGGCCTCCAGGAGGCTACACCTTC. Protein sequence: CASRPPGGYTF.